The source of this T cell receptor (beta chain) is a study of blood T cell repertoires in COVID-19. Study details: Spain, Italy and the United States supplied samples that represented acute and convalescent COVID-19. T cells, B-cell-depleted T cells, or PBMCs supplied cDNA or gDNA.

Source study methods: Nucleated cell counts were estimated from reference gene primer amplification. Data came from immunoSEQ multiplex PCR; TCRdb stores just in-frame clones and leaves some out. That table gives V, J and clone size, and the DNA gave D and trimming. The sample has some 49,000 clones, roughly nine tenths seen once; the top ten hold 15% to 20%. V lost 1 base to trimming and J lost 0 bases; unmatched junction nucleotides: 6. Germline-derived CDR1 and CDR2 are SGHTS and YDEGEE. The CDR3 loop spans 18 amino acids. The sequenced sample consisted of peripheral blood. The receptor was derived from a man aged 70 or older with active COVID-19. The chain joins TRBV5-8 to TRBJ2-2; 10 bases line up with TRBD2. The CDR3 nucleotides are TGTGCCAGCAGCTTGTATCGCCTAGCGGGGGCGAACACCGGGGAGCTGTTTTTT. This codes for CASSLYRLAGANTGELFF.